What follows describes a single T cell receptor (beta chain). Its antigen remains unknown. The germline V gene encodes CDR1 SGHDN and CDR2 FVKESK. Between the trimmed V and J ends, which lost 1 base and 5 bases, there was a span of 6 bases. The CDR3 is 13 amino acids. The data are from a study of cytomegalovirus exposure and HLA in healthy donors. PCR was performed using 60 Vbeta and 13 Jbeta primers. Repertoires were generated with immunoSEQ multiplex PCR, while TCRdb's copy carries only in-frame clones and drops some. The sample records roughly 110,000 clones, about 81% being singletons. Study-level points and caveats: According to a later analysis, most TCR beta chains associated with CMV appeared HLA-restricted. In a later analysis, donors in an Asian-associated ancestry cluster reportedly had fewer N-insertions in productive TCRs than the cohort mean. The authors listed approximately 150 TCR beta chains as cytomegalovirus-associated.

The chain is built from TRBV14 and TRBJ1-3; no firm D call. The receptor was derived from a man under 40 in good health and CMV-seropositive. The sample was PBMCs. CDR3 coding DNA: TGTGCCAGCAGCCAAGTTGACAGAAACACCATATATTTT. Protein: CASSQVDRNTIYF. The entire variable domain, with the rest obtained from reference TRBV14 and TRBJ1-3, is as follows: EAGVTQFPSHSVIEKGQTVTLRCDPISGHDNLYWYRRVMGKEIKFLLHFVKESKQDESGMPNNRFLAERTGGTYSTLKVQPAELEDSGVYFCASSQVDRNTIYFGEGSWLTVV.